The next 23 T cell receptor beta chains were all read from a single sample in a study of blood T cell repertoires in COVID-19. Libraries were prepared by immunoSEQ multiplex PCR; TCRdb keeps only in-frame clonotypes and omits some of them. The repertoire holds 100,000 to 120,000 clones, with 65% to 90% as singletons. The specimen was peripheral blood. All receptors come from a woman aged 60-75 years with acute or convalescent COVID-19.

The CDR3 DNA reads as TGTGCCAGCAGCTTAACAGGGTCGGGAGGGGGCTACACCTTC. Encoded protein: CASSLTGSGGGYTF. The chain joins TRBV7-3 to TRBJ1-2, with D unresolved. This CDR3 contains 14 residues. Trimming cost V 0 bases and J 8 bases, with 13 bases left between them. Germline V gives CDR1 SGHTA, CDR2 FQGTGA.

V is TRBV7-2 and J is TRBJ1-4; 9 nucleotides agree with TRBD1. The CDR3 is 15 residues long. From germline, CDR1 is SGHTA and CDR2 FQGNSA. With 7 bases clipped from V and 5 bases from J, the junction kept 8 bases outside the gene matches. The CDR3 sequence is CASKKQGASNEKLFF. The CDR3 DNA sequence: TGTGCCAGCAAGAAACAGGGGGCTTCGAATGAAAAACTGTTTTTT.

This clone has just a few counts. The rearrangement uses TRBV28 and TRBJ2-1; 7 positions match TRBD2. V gave up 5 bases and J gave up 0 bases; unmatched junction bases: 7. Germline loops: CDR1 MDHEN, CDR2 SYDVKM. The CDR3 runs 16 residues. CDR3 in DNA: TGTGCCAGCAGTGACCCTAGCGGCAGCTCCTACAATGAGCAGTTCTTC. Amino acids: CASSDPSGSSYNEQFF.

The chain couples TRBV2 to TRBJ1-1; D ambiguous. V dropped 1 base and J dropped 7 bases, with 13 bases sitting between them. The CDR3 runs to 14 residues. The germline CDR1 and CDR2 sequences are SNHLY and FYNNEI. CDR3 residues: CASSEGPSGREAFF. The CDR3 region has the DNA TGTGCCAGCAGTGAAGGGCCCTCAGGTCGTGAAGCTTTCTTT.

J is TRBJ1-2 and V is TRBV12-3 or TRBV12-4, with D possibly TRBD1 on 5 matching bases. V dropped 6 bases and J dropped 7 bases, with 15 bases sitting between them. The CDR3 length is 13 residues. CDR3 sequence reads: CASRPTAGGGYTF. In nucleotides, the CDR3 is TGTGCCAGCAGGCCCACCGCGGGGGGTGGCTACACCTTC.

This sequence joins TRBV18 and TRBJ1-1, with no clear D. The CDR3 has 14 amino acids. CDR1 is KGHSH, CDR2 LQKENI, per germline. Trimming shortened V by 1 base and J by 6 bases, and 12 bases separated the two germline ends. CDR3: CASSPLEVEAEAFF. The CDR3 DNA is TGTGCCAGCTCACCACTGGAGGTGGAGGCTGAAGCTTTCTTT.

The chain uses TRBV4-1 and TRBJ2-5; 8 bases are shared with TRBD1. The CDR3 spans 14 residues. V lost 4 bases to trimming and J lost 5 bases; unmatched junction nucleotides: 6. Germline V CDR1 and CDR2: MGHRA, YSYEKL. The chain's CDR3 is CASSLGQGSETQYF. DNA for the CDR3: TGCGCCAGCAGCCTCGGACAGGGCTCGGAGACCCAGTACTTC.

The chain carries TRBV7-3 and TRBJ2-5; weak D call: TRBD2 (7 bases). Germline values: CDR1 SGHTA, CDR2 FQGTGA. This CDR3 contains 13 residues. Trimming removed 5 bases from V and 5 bases from J, with 12 bases in between. This CDR3 is CASSVAGAETQYF. The CDR3 region has the DNA TGTGCCAGCAGCGTCGCGGGGGCGGAGACCCAGTACTTC.

This clone has just one count. The chain employs TRBV6-5 and TRBJ1-1, with TRBD1 matching over 7 bases. V shed 4 bases and J 10 bases; nucleotides not matched to a gene: 15. The CDR3 runs to 15 residues. Germline assignment: CDR1 MNHEY and CDR2 SVGAGI. The CDR3 DNA follows: TGTGCCAGCAGTTTAAACCCGACAGGGTGGGAGCGAGCTTTCTTT. Protein product: CASSLNPTGWERAFF.

The CDR3 DNA follows: TGTGCCAGCAGCACCGCAGCGAATTCACCCCTCCACTTT. Protein: CASSTAANSPLHF. V usage is TRBV7-3 and J usage is TRBJ1-6, with unresolved D. Trimming removed 5 bases at V and 7 bases at J, with 9 bases between. CDR3 length: 13 amino acids. Per germline, CDR1 SGHTA and CDR2 FQGTGA.

This clone was observed once. The rearrangement joins TRBV5-8 to TRBJ2-7; maybe TRBD2 (6 bases). The CDR3 loop spans 12 amino acids. V lost 4 bases to trimming and J lost 6 bases, with 11 bases between them. The germline CDR1 and CDR2 sequences are SGHTS and YDEGEE. CDR3 amino acids: CASSARGFEQYF. DNA of the CDR3: TGTGCCAGCAGCGCGCGGGGCTTCGAGCAGTACTTC.

V is TRBV4-2 and J is TRBJ2-3, with a weak D call TRBD2 (6 bases). V was trimmed by 1 base and J by 0 bases, leaving 11 bases between them. The CDR3 loop spans 16 amino acids. Germline-derived CDR1 and CDR2 are LGHNA and YNFKEQ. For the CDR3, the DNA is TGTGCCAGCAGCCAAGGGACGGGGGAAAGCACAGATACGCAGTATTTT. Translating it yields CASSQGTGESTDTQYF.

This chain's CDR3 is CASSPGTADSYNSPLHF. The CDR3 bases are TGTGCCAGCAGCCCCGGGACAGCGGACTCCTATAATTCACCCCTCCACTTT. The J gene is TRBJ1-6, the V gene TRBV7-8; 7 bases are a match to TRBD1. The CDR3 is made up of 17 amino acids. Germline lookup yields CDR1 SGHVS and CDR2 FQNEAQ. Unmatched junction bases numbered 7, after V lost 5 bases and J lost 0 bases.

This clone was observed a single time. The genes are TRBV10-3 and TRBJ1-2; weak D call: TRBD1 (6 bases). Germline V CDR1 and CDR2: ENHRY, SYGVKD. This CDR3 has 15 residues. Deletions cut 5 bases from V and 4 bases from J, with 17 bases between. In nucleotides, the CDR3 is TGTGCCATCAGTTCAGGGGAGGGTAGGGTCTATGGCTACACCTTC. Translation: CAISSGEGRVYGYTF.

This chain uses TRBV2 with TRBJ1-1; a possible D gene is TRBD1 (6 bases). CDR1 SNHLY and CDR2 FYNNEI come from the germline V gene. The CDR3 runs to 15 residues. The V end was cut by 7 bases, the J end by 1 base, with 16 bases between. The CDR3 DNA follows: TGTGCCAGCACCCCCTTTGAGACAGGGAACACTGAAGCTTTCTTT. Residues: CASTPFETGNTEAFF.

The J gene is TRBJ2-3, the V gene TRBV7-6, with TRBD2 identical over 8 bases. With 3 bases clipped from V and 2 bases from J, the junction kept 7 bases outside the gene matches. Looked up from germline, CDR1 is SGHVS and CDR2 is FNYEAQ. The CDR3 length is 16 residues. CDR3 region: CASSFPLAAPTDTQYF. The CDR3 nucleotides read TGTGCCAGCAGCTTTCCACTAGCGGCGCCCACAGATACGCAGTATTTT. The variable domain in full, completed from reference TRBV7-6 and TRBJ2-3, reads GAGVSQSPRYKVTKRGQDVALRCDPISGHVSLYWYRQALGQGPEFLTYFNYEAQQDKSGLPNDRFSAERPEGSISTLTIQRTEQRDSAMYRCASSFPLAAPTDTQYFGPGTRLTVL.

This clone has only a few counts. The chain recombines TRBV7-9 with TRBJ2-7, with no clear D. This CDR3 comprises 12 residues. V was trimmed by 3 bases and J by 6 bases, leaving 9 bases between them. CDR1 SEHNR and CDR2 FQNEAQ come from the germline V gene (reference sequence). For the CDR3, the DNA is TGTGCCAGCAGCTTTCCCCTCGGCGAGCAGTACTTC. This sequence encodes CASSFPLGEQYF.

The chain combines TRBV6-1 with TRBJ2-5; possible D gene TRBD2, 6 bases. V dropped 3 bases and J dropped 4 bases, with 18 bases sitting between them. There are 16 residues in the CDR3. The germline V gene encodes CDR1 MNHNS and CDR2 SASEGT. The CDR3, as DNA: TGTGCCAGCAGTGACGGGGGATTCGGATCCCGAGAGACCCAGTACTTC. This translates into CASSDGGFGSRETQYF.

The chain is built from TRBV5-1 and TRBJ2-6; TRBD2 is a possible D gene (6 bases). V lost 9 bases to trimming and J lost 1 base, with 14 bases between them. The CDR3 covers 15 residues. Germline values: CDR1 SGHRS, CDR2 YFSETQ. CDR3 sequence: CATGEVGSGANVLTF. CDR3 in DNA: TGCGCCACCGGGGAGGTCGGGTCTGGGGCCAACGTCCTGACTTTC. The complete variable domain, with remaining parts taken from reference TRBV5-1 and TRBJ2-6, reads KAGVTQTPRYLIKTRGQQVTLSCSPISGHRSVSWYQQTPGQGLQFLFEYFSETQRNKGNFPGRFSGRQFSNSRSEMNVSTLELGDSALYLCATGEVGSGANVLTFGAGSRLTVL.

This chain connects TRBV9 to TRBJ1-2; 7 nucleotides align to TRBD1. Looked up from germline, CDR1 is SGDLS and CDR2 is YYNGEE. The J segment lost 8 bases and the V segment lost 4 bases, leaving 14 bases of the junction unmatched. The CDR3 is 15 amino acids. CDR3 sequence (DNA): TGTGCCAGCAGCCTGAGCCTGGGCAGGGGGGACGGCTACACCTTC. Its protein is CASSLSLGRGDGYTF.

The CDR3 sequence: CASSQDGGLWTDTQYF. CDR3 DNA sequence: TGTGCCAGCAGCCAAGATGGCGGGCTTTGGACAGATACGCAGTATTTT. The rearrangement joins TRBV3-1 (or the pseudogene TRBV3-2) to TRBJ2-3; D possibly corresponds to TRBD2 (5 bases). Germline CDR1 is LGHDT and CDR2 is YNNKEL (reference sequence). V was clipped by 0 bases and J by 3 bases, with 13 bases between them. The length of the CDR3 is 16 residues.

This chain links TRBV27 with TRBJ2-7; D is ambiguous. Deletions cut 0 bases from V and 1 base from J, with 7 bases between. Germline CDR1 MNHEY, CDR2 SMNVEV (reference sequence). The CDR3 runs to 14 residues. The CDR3 spells CASSLSAGSYEQYF. The CDR3 DNA reads as TGTGCCAGCAGTTTATCAGCAGGTTCCTACGAGCAGTACTTC.

This chain links TRBV20-1 with TRBJ2-3; D may be TRBD2 (5 bases). The V end lost 3 bases, the J end lost 0 bases, and 10 bases lay between the germline ends. CDR3 length: 14 amino acids. From germline, CDR1 is DFQATT and CDR2 SNEGSKA (reference sequence). Here the CDR3 reads CSASRDVSTDTQYF. The CDR3, as DNA: TGCAGTGCTAGTCGGGATGTTAGCACAGATACGCAGTATTTT.